The 15 T cell receptor beta chains below all came from one sample that was sequenced in a study of cytomegalovirus exposure and HLA in healthy donors (TCRdb year 2017). The library relied on the immunoSEQ multiplex PCR assay. For the multiplex PCR, a mixture combining 60 forward primers for TCR Vbeta segments and 13 reverse primers for TCR Jbeta segments was used. TCRdb holds this immuneACCESS table with in-frame rearrangements only. Some clones are missing; in checked studies, unresolved V genes explain under half, and the rest has no known cause. The sample table shows about 140,000 clones, and 80% are seen once. The ten largest clonotypes hold about 4.3% of the sample. The source material was PBMCs. The receptor source for this set is a man aged 40-49 years in good health and CMV-seronegative.

The V and J genes are TRBV5-1 and TRBJ2-3; 15 bases are a match to TRBD2. V gave up 7 bases and J gave up 4 bases; unmatched junction bases: 4. The CDR3 runs to 15 residues. CDR1 SGHRS and CDR2 YFSETQ come from the germline V gene. The CDR3 spells CASGTSGGPSDTQYF. The CDR3 DNA sequence: TGCGCCAGCGGGACTAGCGGGGGGCCCTCAGATACGCAGTATTTT.

The chain joins TRBV27 to TRBJ2-7; 7 nucleotides align to TRBD1. The germline CDR1 and CDR2 sequences are MNHEY and SMNVEV (reference sequence). The CDR3 totals 15 residues. Trimming cost V 5 bases and J 0 bases; bases outside gene matches: 7. CDR3 DNA sequence: TGTGCCAGCAGTCTAATAGACAGGGTCTCCTACGAGCAGTACTTC. Translation gives CASSLIDRVSYEQYF.

There are a few counts of this clone. The chain joins TRBV6-6 to TRBJ2-2, with unresolved D. Between the trimmed V and J ends, which lost 7 bases and 5 bases, there was a span of 11 bases. The V gene's germline CDR1 is MNHNY and CDR2 SVGAGI (reference sequence). This CDR3 has 13 residues. The CDR3 loop reads CASTWRKTGELFF. CDR3 nucleotides: TGTGCCAGCACATGGCGGAAAACCGGGGAGCTGTTTTTT.

The chain couples TRBV19 to TRBJ2-3, with 8 bases that match TRBD1. In germline, CDR1 is LNHDA, CDR2 SQIVND (reference sequence). This CDR3 contains 15 residues. The ends lost 5 bases at V and 3 bases at J; junction bases unmatched: 7. This chain's CDR3 is CASSLGQGVTDTQYF. CDR3 nucleotide sequence: TGTGCCAGTAGTCTCGGACAGGGTGTAACAGATACGCAGTATTTT.

This sequence joins TRBV18 and TRBJ2-5; D is uncertain. The CDR3 extends over 14 amino acids. Trimming stripped 0 bases from V and 1 base from J, with 6 bases between. Germline values: CDR1 KGHSH, CDR2 LQKENI. The CDR3, as DNA: TGTGCCAGCTCACCACCCAACTTCCAAGAGACCCAGTACTTC. This codes for CASSPPNFQETQYF.

The chain employs TRBV11-2 and TRBJ2-7, with D hard to call. The CDR3 is 12 amino acids. Germline V gene sequence: CDR1 SGHAT, CDR2 FQNNGV. V lost 2 bases, J lost 2 bases, and 4 bases lay in between. The CDR3 protein is CASSLQAYEQYF. In DNA, the CDR3 is TGTGCCAGCAGCTTACAGGCCTACGAGCAGTACTTC.

The rearrangement joins TRBV11-3 to TRBJ1-4; D call uncertain. V dropped 3 bases and J dropped 7 bases, with 15 bases sitting between them. Per germline, CDR1 SGHNT and CDR2 YENEEA. This CDR3 contains 15 residues. The CDR3 protein is CASSFYVRNSEKLFF. The CDR3 coding sequence is TGTGCCAGCAGCTTTTATGTCAGGAACTCTGAAAAACTGTTTTTT.

This clone was seen only a few times. The sample carries other DNA sequences with the same CDR3. The chain couples TRBV7-9 to TRBJ2-2, with a possible D match to TRBD1 (5 bases). The germline gives CDR1 SEHNR, CDR2 FQNEAQ (reference sequence). The germline V and J ends were trimmed by 5 bases and 2 bases, with 9 bases remaining between them. The CDR3 contains 14 residues. DNA of the CDR3: TGTGCCAGCAGCCAGACAGTAAACACCGGGGAGCTGTTTTTT. Translating gives CASSQTVNTGELFF.

This sequence joins TRBV9 and TRBJ1-1, with TRBD1 matching 7 bases. The germline gives CDR1 SGDLS, CDR2 YYNGEE. The CDR3 spans 14 residues. V shed 3 bases, J shed 0 bases, and the junction held 2 bases outside the gene matches. CDR3 region: CASSGGGMNTEAFF. Written as DNA, the CDR3 is TGTGCCAGCAGCGGAGGGGGCATGAACACTGAAGCTTTCTTT.

The genes are TRBV2 and TRBJ1-2, with D maybe TRBD1 (5 bases). The CDR3 length is 15 residues. Germline CDR1 is SNHLY and CDR2 is FYNNEI. With 2 bases removed from V and 6 bases from J, the gap between germline ends came to 16 bases. The CDR3 protein is CASSERIGGYDGYTF. The CDR3 DNA sequence: TGTGCCAGCAGTGAACGAATCGGGGGGTACGATGGCTACACCTTC.

This clone has more than one count but fewer than ten. The DNA for the CDR3 is TGTGCCAGCAGTCCGTCGGGACACTCCTACGAGCAGTACTTC. The encoded protein is CASSPSGHSYEQYF. V gene TRBV6-5 combines with J gene TRBJ2-7; a possible D gene is TRBD1 (6 bases). The germline gives CDR1 MNHEY, CDR2 SVGAGI. The CDR3 loop spans 14 amino acids. V was cut by 5 bases and J by 0 bases, with 11 bases left in between.

The CDR3 sequence: CASSLFGGFQAFF. DNA for the CDR3: TGTGCCAGCAGTTTATTTGGGGGCTTTCAAGCTTTCTTT. This rearrangement joins TRBV28 to TRBJ1-1; tentatively, D is TRBD1 (6 bases). The V end was cut by 1 base, the J end by 9 bases, with 12 bases between. Per the germline V gene, CDR1 is MDHEN and CDR2 is SYDVKM. The CDR3 has 13 residues.

The rearrangement joins TRBV19 to TRBJ2-4, with 7 bases fitting TRBD1. From germline, CDR1 is LNHDA and CDR2 SQIVND (reference sequence). V shed 2 bases, J shed 15 bases, and the junction held 19 bases outside the gene matches. The CDR3 loop spans 16 amino acids. The chain's CDR3 is CASSIHSGGSSIQWYF. The CDR3 DNA follows: TGTGCCAGTAGTATACACTCAGGGGGATCGAGCATTCAGTGGTACTTC.

The chain combines TRBV6-5 with TRBJ2-3, with TRBD2 identical over 12 bases. Losses at the gene ends were 4 bases for V and 3 bases for J; bases not matched to a gene: 2. The CDR3 is 15 residues long. CDR1 and CDR2 (germline): MNHEY, SVGAGI. The chain's CDR3 is CASSSLAGGTDTQYF. CDR3 bases: TGTGCCAGCAGTTCTCTAGCGGGGGGGACAGATACGCAGTATTTT.

The rearrangement links TRBV6-5 to TRBJ2-7, with TRBD1 matching over 11 bases. V lost 5 bases, J lost 1 base, and 4 bases stayed unmatched. There are 15 residues in the CDR3. The germline gives CDR1 MNHEY, CDR2 SVGAGI. CDR3 bases: TGTGCCAGCAGTAGGGGACAGGGGGGGTCCTACGAGCAGTACTTC. This gives the protein CASSRGQGGSYEQYF.